The 5 T cell receptor beta chains below were found in one sample sequenced in a study of cytomegalovirus exposure and HLA in healthy donors. The PCR employed 60 Vbeta primers together with 13 Jbeta primers. Generated by immunoSEQ multiplex PCR, the TCRdb table keeps only in-frame clones and is missing some. The sample includes 70,000 or so clones, about 70% seen only once; the top ten take approximately 11%. The sample consisted of PBMCs. These receptor sequences come from a woman aged 30 to 39 in good health and CMV-seronegative.

The J gene is TRBJ2-5, the V gene TRBV5-1, with D unclear. The CDR3 is 12 residues long. The germline V gene encodes CDR1 SGHRS and CDR2 YFSETQ. Between the trimmed V and J ends, which lost 0 bases and 5 bases, there was a span of 5 bases. The CDR3: CASSLAGETQYF. The CDR3 bases are TGCGCCAGCAGCTTGGCCGGGGAGACCCAGTACTTC.

This clone has a handful of counts. This chain's CDR3 is CASESYLEQFF. The CDR3 DNA reads as TGTGCCAGCGAGTCCTATTTAGAGCAGTTCTTC. This chain links TRBV6-1 with TRBJ2-1; D gene uncertain. CDR1 and CDR2 (germline): MNHNS, SASEGT. V gave up 8 bases and J gave up 10 bases, with 12 bases separating them. The CDR3 covers 11 residues.

The rearrangement joins TRBV19 to TRBJ1-1, with a tentative D call TRBD1 (5 bases). Germline V gene lookup returns CDR1 LNHDA and CDR2 SQIVND (reference sequence). CDR3 length: 14 residues. V shed 5 bases and J shed 1 base, with 11 bases lying between them. The CDR3 region has the DNA TGTGCCAGTAGTTTAGGGGAGGAGAACACTGAAGCTTTCTTT. Translating it yields CASSLGEENTEAFF.

This clone appeared once. The rearrangement joins TRBV5-1 to TRBJ1-2; D possibly corresponds to TRBD1 (6 bases). The CDR3 contains 14 residues. Trimming cost V 0 bases and J 7 bases, with 13 bases left between them. Germline V gene sequence: CDR1 SGHRS, CDR2 YFSETQ. The CDR3 DNA follows: TGCGCCAGCAGCTTGGACAGGGAAATTCGTGGCTACACCTTC. Its translation: CASSLDREIRGYTF.

V gene TRBV6-4 combines with J gene TRBJ1-3, with 7 bases lining up with TRBD1. The ends lost 8 bases at V and 0 bases at J; junction bases unmatched: 4. The CDR3 extends over 14 amino acids. From germline, CDR1 is MRHNA and CDR2 SNTAGT. The CDR3 nucleotides are TGTGCCAGCTGGGACAGAAACTCTGGAAACACCATATATTTT. Its protein product is CASWDRNSGNTIYF.